The clone carrying this T cell receptor beta chain was recorded once. Antigen: not known. The data were produced by immunoSEQ multiplex PCR, yet TCRdb's version contains in-frame clones alone and is incomplete. The sample lists over 85,000 clones; approximately 88% were seen once. No infections or other immune events were documented during collection. This entry belongs to a study of identifying expanded T cells in peripheral blood. Study-level findings and limits: Technical replicates showed around 1.1 changed clones; around two weeks approximately 16; four weeks 19. Across healthy donors, higher total template counts meant significantly greater approximately 2-week count variance.

The sequence was collected from a person aged 18 to 70 in good health. The sample was blood.

CDR3 coding DNA: TGTGCCAGCAGCTCAATAGCTACCTCGGGCAGAACCCAAGAGACCCAGTACTTC. It specifies CASSSIATSGRTQETQYF. The chain links TRBV7-6 to TRBJ2-5; D is ambiguous. V gave up 4 bases and J gave up 1 base, with 22 bases separating them. The germline V gene encodes CDR1 SGHVS and CDR2 FNYEAQ. CDR3 length: 18 amino acids.